Included here is one T cell receptor beta chain sequence, with context. Its target is unknown. Every one of the donors was a Caucasian adult that lived in Nashville, Tennessee. This CDR3 comprises 13 residues. Germline assignment: CDR1 SGHVS and CDR2 FQNEAQ. V dropped 8 bases and J dropped 0 bases, with 11 bases sitting between them. About 30,000 T cell genomes, or 200 to 250 ng DNA, went into the sorted-subset replicate PCRs. Clones were read by immunoSEQ multiplex PCR, and TCRdb kept only the in-frame ones, dropping some. The top ten hold about 1.8% of the sample, which has 730,000 or so clones, roughly 70% seen once. The data were obtained in a study of shared clonotypes between healthy human individuals. Findings and limits, study-wide: The expectation was that sequencing depth would affect clonotype sharing among donors. Non-shared clonotypes showed lower generation probabilities than clonotypes common to all four donors.

The sequencing sample was made of memory CD4+ T cells sorted from blood. Stated subset: CD45RA-negative fraction. The clonotype was recovered from a woman aged 30 to 39 in good health. V is TRBV7-8 and J is TRBJ2-7; no definite D call. The CDR3 loop reads CASCRVDSYEQYF. The CDR3 nucleotides are TGTGCCAGCTGTCGTGTGGACTCCTACGAGCAGTACTTC.